Here is one T cell receptor beta chain with its context. Original analysis: Reference gene primer amplification in the assay estimated nucleated cell counts. Repertoires were generated with immunoSEQ multiplex PCR, while TCRdb's copy carries only in-frame clones and drops some. That table furnishes V, J and clone size, whereas the DNA furnished D and trimming. The sample lists about 190,000 clones; 75% to 90% were seen once. Germline assignment: CDR1 MNHEY and CDR2 SVGEGT. J lost 1 base, V lost 5 bases, and 6 bases had no gene match. The CDR3 covers 15 residues. These data are taken from a study of blood T cell repertoires in COVID-19.

Sequenced material: peripheral blood. The sequence came from a man between 40 and 49 years old with acute or convalescent COVID-19. This chain uses TRBV6-2 or TRBV6-3 with TRBJ2-3; 7 positions match TRBD1. In DNA form, the CDR3 reads TGTGCCAGCAGTCCGAGAGGACAGGGCACAGATACGCAGTATTTT. Protein product: CASSPRGQGTDTQYF.